This T cell receptor beta chain was recorded in a study of shared T cell receptors in the human thymus. The assay was immunoSEQ multiplex PCR, and TCRdb's table has in-frame clones only and misses some. Of about 660,000 clones detected, approximately 90% appear once; the ten largest clones hold 0.0085% to 0.012%. J gave up 0 bases and V 0 bases, and 7 bases lay outside the gene matches. The germline V gene has CDR1 SGHRS and CDR2 YFSETQ. The CDR3 sequence is 17 residues long. This sample was shared with a second study, whose subject was human thymus T cells. In that study: Corrective heart surgery yielded the resections from which the thymus tissue came. Thymic and blood repertoires seemed to show skewed V and J gene use.

The sample taken for sequencing was thymocytes. The sequence derives from a boy in the first two years of life with a congenital heart defect. This chain uses TRBV5-1 with TRBJ1-1, with 8 bases fitting TRBD1. The CDR3 nucleotides are TGCGCCAGCAGCTTGGCCCACAGGGGGTTAATGAACACTGAAGCTTTCTTT. It encodes CASSLAHRGLMNTEAFF. Filled out from reference TRBV5-1 and TRBJ1-1, the complete variable domain reads KAGVTQTPRYLIKTRGQQVTLSCSPISGHRSVSWYQQTPGQGLQFLFEYFSETQRNKGNFPGRFSGRQFSNSRSEMNVSTLELGDSALYLCASSLAHRGLMNTEAFFGQGTRLTVV.